The next 22 T cell receptor beta chains were all read from a single sample in a study of blood T cell repertoires in COVID-19. The protocol was immunoSEQ multiplex PCR, while the TCRdb copy is restricted to in-frame clones and leaves out a portion. The data hold around 340,000 clones, with approximately 89% observed a single time. The specimen sequenced was peripheral blood. Every receptor here comes from a woman aged 55-69 years with COVID-19, enrolled during active disease.

The chain joins TRBV4-2 to TRBJ1-2; D is perhaps TRBD1 (6 bases). The ends were cut back, 4 bases at V and 4 bases at J, with 19 bases in the middle. From germline, CDR1 is LGHNA and CDR2 YNFKEQ. There are 16 residues in the CDR3. Written as DNA, the CDR3 is TGTGCCAGCAGCCCAATAGATCTGACAGGCGGCTATGGCTACACCTTC. This translates into CASSPIDLTGGYGYTF.

The chain has TRBV5-4 and TRBJ1-4; 10 positions agree with TRBD1. This CDR3 region has 18 residues. V trimming: 4 bases; J trimming: 1 base; junction bases outside the gene matches: 10. CDR1 SGHNT and CDR2 YYREEE come from the germline V gene (reference sequence). As DNA, the CDR3 is TGTGCCAGCAGCAGCCGGGACAGGGGACTCTTAACTAATGAAAAACTGTTTTTT. This codes for CASSSRDRGLLTNEKLFF. Full variable domain (outside the CDR3, taken from reference TRBV5-4 and TRBJ1-4): ETGVTQSPTHLIKTRGQQVTLRCSSQSGHNTVSWYQQALGQGPQFIFQYYREEENGRGNFPPRFSGLQFPNYSSELNVNALELDDSALYLCASSSRDRGLLTNEKLFFGSGTQLSVL.

The chain links TRBV19 to TRBJ2-1; D is possibly TRBD1 (6 bases). This CDR3 is 16 amino acids long. Germline CDR1 is LNHDA and CDR2 is SQIVND (reference sequence). Trimming left V 6 bases short and J 0 bases short, with 15 bases between. The CDR3 sequence: CASSLQGISSYNEQFF. CDR3 DNA: TGTGCCAGTAGCTTACAGGGTATCAGCTCCTACAATGAGCAGTTCTTC.

This chain joins TRBV7-9 and TRBJ1-5; 10 bases map to TRBD1. The CDR3 is 17 amino acids. Germline trimming cut 8 bases from V and 4 bases from J; bases unmatched to any gene: 14. Germline V gene lookup returns CDR1 SEHNR and CDR2 FQNEAQ (reference sequence). The CDR3 nucleotides read TGTGCCAGCCGGGACAGGGGCCTACGGAGAAGGAATCAGCCCCAGCATTTT. It yields the protein CASRDRGLRRRNQPQHF. Drawing the rest from reference TRBV7-9 and TRBJ1-5, the complete variable domain is DTGVSQNPRHKITKRGQNVTFRCDPISEHNRLYWYRQTLGQGPEFLTYFQNEAQLEKSRLLSDRFSAERPKGSFSTLEIQRTEQGDSAMYLCASRDRGLRRRNQPQHFGDGTRLSIL.

This chain uses TRBV27 with TRBJ1-1; 7 bases are a match to TRBD1. CDR1 is MNHEY, CDR2 SMNVEV, per germline (reference sequence). V lost 6 bases to trimming and J lost 4 bases; unmatched junction nucleotides: 8. This CDR3 is built from 14 residues. The CDR3 DNA reads TGTGCCAGCAGCTCAGACAGGGTGGGCACTGAAGCTTTCTTT. The encoded protein is CASSSDRVGTEAFF.

The chain recombines TRBV6-1 with TRBJ1-2; 12 nucleotides line up with TRBD1. Looked up from germline, CDR1 is MNHNS and CDR2 is SASEGT. V was clipped by 4 bases and J by 4 bases; unmatched bases: 7. CDR3 length: 16 amino acids. In nucleotides, the CDR3 is TGTGCCAGCAGTGGCGGGACAGGGGGCGATTCCTATGGCTACACCTTC. Protein product: CASSGGTGGDSYGYTF.

This clone has a handful of counts. V and J are TRBV5-1 and TRBJ1-1, with 9 bases aligning to TRBD1. The germline V gene has CDR1 SGHRS and CDR2 YFSETQ. The V and J ends lost 4 bases and 11 bases, in that order; junction bases with no gene match: 6. The CDR3 is made up of 12 amino acids. CDR3 nucleotides: TGCGCCAGCAGCCAGGACAGGGGTTACGCTTTCTTT. Translated: CASSQDRGYAFF.

The chain is built from TRBV7-9 and TRBJ1-3; 9 bases line up with TRBD1. CDR3 length: 18 amino acids. Trimming at V came to 5 bases and at J to 2 bases, leaving 13 bases not matched to a gene. CDR1 and CDR2 (germline): SEHNR, FQNEAQ (reference sequence). In nucleotides, the CDR3 is TGTGCCAGCAGCGGGACAGGGAATGCGGCACGCACTGGAAACACCATATATTTT. The encoded protein is CASSGTGNAARTGNTIYF.

This chain connects TRBV18 to TRBJ2-1; tentatively, D is TRBD2 (5 bases). CDR1 is KGHSH, CDR2 LQKENI, per germline. This CDR3 spans 13 amino acids. The germline V and J ends were trimmed by 0 bases and 10 bases, with 10 bases remaining between them. The CDR3 DNA reads as TGTGCCAGCTCACCACCGCAGACGGGAGAGCAGTTCTTC. Encoded protein: CASSPPQTGEQFF.

In its sample, this clone was seen once. The chain uses TRBV4-1 and TRBJ1-2, with D possibly matching TRBD1 (6 bases). CDR1 and CDR2 (germline): MGHRA, YSYEKL. This CDR3 is built from 16 residues. Trimming removed 3 bases at V and 2 bases at J, with 16 bases between. The DNA of the CDR3 is TGCGCCAGCAGCCAGGGTTGGACAGCAAACAACTATGGCTACACCTTC. Translation gives CASSQGWTANNYGYTF.

This clone came up once. J is TRBJ1-2 and V is TRBV6-4; D perhaps matches TRBD1 (5 bases). Germline CDR1 is MRHNA and CDR2 is SNTAGT. V was trimmed by 3 bases and J by 8 bases, leaving 22 bases between them. The CDR3 has 16 amino acids. The CDR3: CASSEDWSAAGWGYTF. The CDR3 DNA reads TGTGCCAGCAGTGAAGATTGGAGTGCGGCAGGGTGGGGCTACACCTTC.

The chain uses TRBV2 and TRBJ2-5, with 9 bases aligning to TRBD2. The germline V gene has CDR1 SNHLY and CDR2 FYNNEI. CDR3 length: 17 residues. With 5 bases clipped from V and 5 bases from J, the junction kept 15 bases outside the gene matches. The CDR3 sequence: CASSRLSGGLLGETQYF. The CDR3 DNA reads as TGTGCCAGCAGTCGCCTGAGCGGGGGGCTACTTGGGGAGACCCAGTACTTC.

The V and J genes are TRBV7-8 and TRBJ2-5; no reliable D call. The germline gives CDR1 SGHVS, CDR2 FQNEAQ. The CDR3 has 16 residues. V was shortened by 5 bases and J by 1 base, with 17 bases between the two germline ends. CDR3: CASSPRRVKSQETQYF. The CDR3 region has the DNA TGTGCCAGCAGCCCCCGCCGGGTCAAGAGCCAAGAGACCCAGTACTTC.

This clone came up once. The chain recombines TRBV19 with TRBJ1-1, with TRBD1 matching over 9 bases. This CDR3 is 13 amino acids long. Germline V lookup: CDR1 LNHDA, CDR2 SQIVND (reference sequence). V was pared by 8 bases and J by 7 bases, with 8 bases of the junction left unmatched. DNA of the CDR3: TGTGCCAGTTCGGACAGGGGAGGTGATGAAGCTTTCTTT. Translating it yields CASSDRGGDEAFF. The variable domain in full, completed from reference TRBV19 and TRBJ1-1, reads DGGITQSPKYLFRKEGQNVTLSCEQNLNHDAMYWYRQDPGQGLRLIYYSQIVNDFQKGDIAEGYSVSREKKESFPLTVTSAQKNPTAFYLCASSDRGGDEAFFGQGTRLTVV.

The chain is built from TRBV19 and TRBJ1-2, with TRBD1 matching over 7 bases. The CDR3 runs 16 residues. V lost 6 bases, J lost 6 bases, and 16 bases stayed unmatched. Germline CDR1 and CDR2: LNHDA and SQIVND (reference sequence). The CDR3 spells CASRPNPTGVVDGYTF. Here the CDR3 DNA reads TGTGCCAGTAGACCCAATCCAACAGGGGTGGTCGATGGCTACACCTTC. The complete variable domain, with remaining parts taken from reference TRBV19 and TRBJ1-2, reads DGGITQSPKYLFRKEGQNVTLSCEQNLNHDAMYWYRQDPGQGLRLIYYSQIVNDFQKGDIAEGYSVSREKKESFPLTVTSAQKNPTAFYLCASRPNPTGVVDGYTFGSGTRLTVV.

This chain joins TRBV19 and TRBJ2-7; D may be TRBD1 (5 bases). V dropped 6 bases and J dropped 5 bases, with 11 bases sitting between them. This CDR3 contains 12 residues. The germline V gene has CDR1 LNHDA and CDR2 SQIVND (reference sequence). In nucleotides, the CDR3 is TGTGCCAGTAGCCTCCAAGGGGACGAGCAGTACTTC. As protein: CASSLQGDEQYF.

The gene calls are TRBV6-5 and TRBJ2-1, with a tentative D call TRBD2 (7 bases). V was cut by 4 bases and J by 4 bases, with 14 bases left in between. CDR3 length: 15 residues. Germline V gives CDR1 MNHEY, CDR2 SVGAGI. This CDR3 is CASSSVGGRYNEQFF. CDR3 nucleotides: TGTGCCAGCAGTTCAGTCGGGGGGCGTTACAATGAGCAGTTCTTC.

The chain is built from TRBV15 and TRBJ1-4; TRBD1 is a possible D gene (5 bases). The CDR3 totals 17 residues. Trimming took 1 base from V and 3 from J, leaving 15 bases between them. Per the germline V gene, CDR1 is LNHNV and CDR2 is YYDKDF (reference sequence). CDR3 sequence (DNA): TGTGCCACCAGCAGAGGGGGAGGGCGGGGGGCTAATGAAAAACTGTTTTTT. Protein product: CATSRGGGRGANEKLFF.

The sample holds a few counts of this clone. The same CDR3 arises from other DNA sequences in this sample as well. This chain joins TRBV7-3 and TRBJ1-1; 9 positions agree with TRBD1. CDR3 length: 13 residues. Germline V gene lookup returns CDR1 SGHTA and CDR2 FQGTGA. V lost 2 bases and J lost 5; bases outside the gene matches: 0. CDR3 sequence (DNA): TGTGCCAGCAGCTTAGACAGGGGGACTGAAGCTTTCTTT. Translated: CASSLDRGTEAFF.

V and J are TRBV28 and TRBJ2-7, with TRBD1 matching over 7 bases. V shed 6 bases, J shed 5 bases, and the junction held 7 bases outside the gene matches. Germline-derived CDR1 and CDR2 are MDHEN and SYDVKM. The length of the CDR3 is 13 residues. The CDR3 sequence: CASRPTGDHEQYF. The CDR3 DNA reads as TGTGCCAGCAGGCCAACAGGGGACCACGAGCAGTACTTC.

The CDR3 coding sequence is TGTGCCAGCAGACAGGGGAGTGGAAACACCATATATTTT. This encodes CASRQGSGNTIYF. The chain has TRBV3-1 (or the pseudogene TRBV3-2) and TRBJ1-3, with 7 nucleotides matching TRBD1. From germline, CDR1 is LGHDT and CDR2 YNNKEL (reference sequence). The CDR3 has 13 amino acids. Trimming cost V 6 bases and J 3 bases; bases outside gene matches: 2.

J is TRBJ2-7 and V is TRBV27; a possible D gene is TRBD1 (6 bases). Trimming removed 3 bases at V and 6 bases at J, with 15 bases between. Germline CDR1 is MNHEY and CDR2 is SMNVEV (reference sequence). This CDR3 has 14 residues. The CDR3 here is CASSFRPGEFEQYF. The CDR3 DNA sequence: TGTGCCAGCAGTTTCAGACCAGGGGAGTTCGAGCAGTACTTC.